These 21 T cell receptor beta chains came from one sample sequenced in a study of blood T cell repertoires in COVID-19. Profiled with immunoSEQ multiplex PCR; TCRdb holds only in-frame clones, not every one. In the table there are 140,000 to 150,000 clones, 85% to 90% of which are singletons. Sequencing was performed on peripheral blood. Receptor source: a woman aged 60 to 75 with active COVID-19.

This clone was counted between two and nine times. The J gene is TRBJ2-2, the V gene TRBV5-5; 8 bases align to TRBD2. The V segment lost 2 bases and the J segment 4 bases; nucleotides outside the gene matches: 7. CDR3 length: 16 residues. CDR1 SGHKS and CDR2 YYEKEE come from the germline V gene (reference sequence). CDR3 sequence (DNA): TGTGCCAGCAGCTTCCAAGCGGGAGTTCGCACCGGGGAGCTGTTTTTT. Its translation is CASSFQAGVRTGELFF.

The J gene is TRBJ1-1, the V gene TRBV7-9; D is undetermined. Germline CDR1 is SEHNR and CDR2 is FQNEAQ (reference sequence). V shed 6 bases and J shed 2 bases, with 13 bases lying between them. The CDR3 covers 14 residues. The DNA for the CDR3 is TGTGCCAGCAGTCCAACCGACAAAAACACTGAAGCTTTCTTT. Translation: CASSPTDKNTEAFF.

V is TRBV5-6 and J is TRBJ1-2; D is unclear. This CDR3 has 15 residues. CDR1 is SGHDT, CDR2 YYEEEE, per germline. V was shortened by 2 bases and J by 0 bases, with 11 bases between the two germline ends. Written as DNA, the CDR3 is TGTGCCAGCAGCTTAGCGGACCGGACTAACTATGGCTACACCTTC. Protein product: CASSLADRTNYGYTF.

The chain carries TRBV2 and TRBJ2-3, with 7 bases fitting TRBD2. The length of the CDR3 is 14 residues. Germline CDR1 reads SNHLY; CDR2 reads FYNNEI. V was clipped by 8 bases and J by 3 bases; unmatched bases: 8. The DNA of the CDR3 is TGTGCCAGCGGAGGGCGAGCGGGAACAGATACGCAGTATTTT. Amino acid sequence: CASGGRAGTDTQYF.

V usage is TRBV29-1 and J usage is TRBJ1-1; 8 bases fit TRBD1. The CDR3 spans 13 residues. Germline-derived CDR1 and CDR2 are SQVTM and ANQGSEA. J was trimmed by 7 bases and V by 4 bases; bases with no gene match: 8. CDR3 residues: CSVAAGGFGEAFF. In nucleotides, the CDR3 is TGCAGCGTTGCTGCAGGGGGCTTCGGTGAAGCTTTCTTT.

The chain combines TRBV18 with TRBJ2-7; TRBD2 might be the D (6 bases). Germline lookup yields CDR1 KGHSH and CDR2 LQKENI. V was cut by 3 bases and J by 2 bases, with 11 bases left in between. The CDR3 is 14 residues long. The CDR3 region is CASSPRDLAYEQYF. Here the CDR3 DNA reads TGTGCCAGCTCACCCCGGGACTTAGCCTACGAGCAGTACTTC.

The CDR3 bases are TGTGCCAGCAGCGTAGGGCCGGGTGGCGGGGAGCTGTTTTTT. This encodes CASSVGPGGGELFF. The rearrangement uses TRBV9 and TRBJ2-2; D remains ambiguous. The germline gives CDR1 SGDLS, CDR2 YYNGEE. Trimming removed 0 bases from V and 7 bases from J, with 10 bases in between. This CDR3 region has 14 residues.

The chain uses TRBV2 and TRBJ2-2, with D possibly TRBD2 on 6 matching bases. V gave up 7 bases and J gave up 3 bases, with 12 bases separating them. This CDR3 comprises 14 residues. CDR1 and CDR2 from the germline V gene are SNHLY and FYNNEI. The CDR3 spells CASTDREYTGELFF. The CDR3 DNA is TGTGCCAGCACGGATCGGGAGTACACCGGGGAGCTGTTTTTT. The whole variable domain, filled in from reference TRBV2 and TRBJ2-2, reads EPEVTQTPSHQVTQMGQEVILRCVPISNHLYFYWYRQILGQKVEFLVSFYNNEISEKSEIFDDQFSVERPDGSNFTLKIRSTKLEDSAMYFCASTDREYTGELFFGEGSRLTVL.

This chain uses TRBV7-8 with TRBJ1-2; D is perhaps TRBD1 (5 bases). V dropped 0 bases and J dropped 8 bases, with 16 bases sitting between them. Germline assignment: CDR1 SGHVS and CDR2 FQNEAQ. There are 15 residues in the CDR3. As DNA, the CDR3 is TGTGCCAGCAGCTTAGCATTGCCAGGGATGCAGGGCTACACCTTC. This translates into CASSLALPGMQGYTF. The full variable domain, rest sourced from reference TRBV7-8 and TRBJ1-2, is GAGVSQSPRYKVAKRGQDVALRCDPISGHVSLFWYQQALGQGPEFLTYFQNEAQLDKSGLPSDRFFAERPEGSVSTLKIQRTQQEDSAVYLCASSLALPGMQGYTFGSGTRLTVV.

This clone appeared once. V usage is TRBV19 and J usage is TRBJ2-1; D might be TRBD2 (6 bases). Per the germline V gene, CDR1 is LNHDA and CDR2 is SQIVND (reference sequence). V was cut by 6 bases and J by 0 bases, with 15 bases left in between. The CDR3 is made up of 16 amino acids. The CDR3 is CASSSTSWISYNEQFF. The CDR3 nucleotides are TGTGCCAGTAGCTCCACTAGCTGGATCTCCTACAATGAGCAGTTCTTC. The variable domain in full, completed from reference TRBV19 and TRBJ2-1, reads DGGITQSPKYLFRKEGQNVTLSCEQNLNHDAMYWYRQDPGQGLRLIYYSQIVNDFQKGDIAEGYSVSREKKESFPLTVTSAQKNPTAFYLCASSSTSWISYNEQFFGPGTRLTVL.

CDR3: CASSLQGDEQFF. The CDR3 coding sequence is TGTGCCAGCAGTCTACAGGGCGATGAGCAGTTCTTC. The genes are TRBV11-2 and TRBJ2-1; TRBD1 might be the D (6 bases). Germline V gene sequence: CDR1 SGHAT, CDR2 FQNNGV. This CDR3 spans 12 amino acids. Trimming cost V 6 bases and J 8 bases, with 11 bases left between them.

This chain connects TRBV2 to TRBJ2-1, with 8 bases matching TRBD2. The germline CDR1 and CDR2 sequences are SNHLY and FYNNEI. The V and J ends lost 8 bases and 0 bases, in that order; junction bases with no gene match: 3. The CDR3 totals 14 residues. The CDR3 coding sequence is TGTGCCAGCGGGGGGACTAGCTCCTACAATGAGCAGTTCTTC. It encodes CASGGTSSYNEQFF.

The chain is built from TRBV29-1 and TRBJ1-2; 7 bases match TRBD1. CDR1 and CDR2 (germline): SQVTM, ANQGSEA. V shed 1 base and J 4 bases; nucleotides not matched to a gene: 3. CDR3 length equals 13 residues. In nucleotides, the CDR3 is TGCAGCGTTGAAGTTAACAGGGGCTATGGCTACACCTTC. This gives the protein CSVEVNRGYGYTF.

This sequence joins TRBV6-5 and TRBJ2-3, with 9 bases aligning to TRBD2. The CDR3 has 14 amino acids. The V gene end was trimmed by 7 bases and the J gene end by 5 bases; junction bases not matched to a gene: 7. The V gene's germline CDR1 is MNHEY and CDR2 SVGAGI. CDR3 protein: CASNRGRAGDTQYF. Here the CDR3 DNA reads TGTGCCAGCAATCGCGGGAGGGCCGGAGATACGCAGTATTTT.

A few counts support this clone. The chain carries TRBV4-2 and TRBJ1-3; 7 bases agree with TRBD1. With 5 bases clipped from V and 4 bases from J, the junction kept 14 bases outside the gene matches. CDR1 LGHNA and CDR2 YNFKEQ come from the germline V gene. The CDR3 contains 17 residues. The CDR3 reads CASSKGGLGASGNTIYF. The CDR3 DNA is TGTGCCAGCAGCAAAGGGGGCCTGGGGGCCTCCGGAAACACCATATATTTT.

The chain couples TRBV5-4 to TRBJ1-1, with D perhaps TRBD1 (5 bases). V gave up 1 base and J gave up 0 bases, with 7 bases separating them. The CDR3 totals 14 residues. Germline loops: CDR1 SGHNT, CDR2 YYREEE (reference sequence). The CDR3 sequence: CASSLKGMNTEAFF. CDR3 sequence (DNA): TGTGCCAGCAGCTTGAAGGGGATGAACACTGAAGCTTTCTTT.

V gene TRBV6-5 combines with J gene TRBJ2-7, with D possibly TRBD1 on 5 matching bases. CDR1 is MNHEY, CDR2 SVGAGI, per germline. The CDR3 has 14 residues. The germline V and J ends were trimmed by 6 bases and 2 bases, with 14 bases remaining between them. CDR3 in DNA: TGTGCCAGCAGCCGGAGTCAGGGTCCCTACGAGCAGTACTTC. The encoded protein is CASSRSQGPYEQYF.

This chain connects TRBV6-2 or TRBV6-3 to TRBJ2-5, with 9 bases lining up with TRBD2. The CDR3 is 14 amino acids. The trim removed 2 bases at V and 4 bases at J, leaving 2 bases unmatched. CDR1 MNHEY and CDR2 SVGEGT come from the germline V gene. The CDR3: CASSYNSGRETQYF. In DNA form, the CDR3 reads TGTGCCAGCAGTTACAATAGCGGGAGAGAGACCCAGTACTTC.

With respect to this clone: The junction does not match germline at one end; this may be a read error. The chain employs TRBV7-7 and TRBJ2-3; D call uncertain. The CDR3 contains 13 residues. CDR1 is SSHAT and CDR2 is FNYEAQ in the germline V gene (reference sequence). CDR3 residues: CASSPEDTDTQYF. The CDR3 region has the DNA TGTGCTAGCAGCCCCGAGGATACAGATACGCAGTATTTT. The variable domain in full, completed from reference TRBV7-7 and TRBJ2-3, reads GAGVSQSPRYKVTKRGQDVTLRCDPISSHATLYWYQQALGQGPEFLTYFNYEAQPDKSGLPSDRFSAERPEGSISTLTIQRTEQRDSAMYRCASSPEDTDTQYFGPGTRLTVL.

The CDR3 is CASSYNRADTQYF. The CDR3 DNA follows: TGTGCCAGCAGTTACAACAGGGCAGATACGCAGTATTTT. The chain employs TRBV27 and TRBJ2-3; TRBD1 might be the D (6 bases). The length of the CDR3 is 13 residues. Trimming stripped 4 bases from V and 4 bases from J, with 9 bases between. Germline V lookup: CDR1 MNHEY, CDR2 SMNVEV (reference sequence).

The chain joins TRBV9 to TRBJ2-3, with 9 nucleotides matching TRBD2. With 0 bases clipped from V and 0 bases from J, the junction kept 11 bases outside the gene matches. Germline V CDR1 and CDR2: SGDLS, YYNGEE. The CDR3 extends over 19 amino acids. Written as DNA, the CDR3 is TGTGCCAGCAGCGTAGGGGGTAGCGGGAGTATGGGAAGCACAGATACGCAGTATTTT. It yields the protein CASSVGGSGSMGSTDTQYF.